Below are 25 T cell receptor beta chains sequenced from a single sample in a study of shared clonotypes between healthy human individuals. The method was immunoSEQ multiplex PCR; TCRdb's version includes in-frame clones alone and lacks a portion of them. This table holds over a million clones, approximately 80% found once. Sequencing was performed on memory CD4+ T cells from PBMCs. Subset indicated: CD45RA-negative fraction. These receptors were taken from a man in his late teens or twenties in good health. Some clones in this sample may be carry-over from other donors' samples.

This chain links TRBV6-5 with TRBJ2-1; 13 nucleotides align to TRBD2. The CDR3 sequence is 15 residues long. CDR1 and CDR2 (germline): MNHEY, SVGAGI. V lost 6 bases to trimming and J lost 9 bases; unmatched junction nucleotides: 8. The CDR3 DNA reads TGTGCCAGCAGCCGAGGACTAGCGGGAGTCAGTGAGCAGTTCTTC. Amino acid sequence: CASSRGLAGVSEQFF.

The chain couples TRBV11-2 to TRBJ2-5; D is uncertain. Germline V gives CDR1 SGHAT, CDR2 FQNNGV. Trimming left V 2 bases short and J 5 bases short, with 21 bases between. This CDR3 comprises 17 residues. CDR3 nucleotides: TGTGCCAGCAGCTTATGGAGCGCAGGAGATCCCTCTGAGACCCAGTACTTC. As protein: CASSLWSAGDPSETQYF.

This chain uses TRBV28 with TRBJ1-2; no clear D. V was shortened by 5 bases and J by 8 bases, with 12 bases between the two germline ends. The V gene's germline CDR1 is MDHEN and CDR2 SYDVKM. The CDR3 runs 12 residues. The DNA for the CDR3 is TGTGCCAGCAGTGTACCGGGAGGCGGCTACACCTTC. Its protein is CASSVPGGGYTF.

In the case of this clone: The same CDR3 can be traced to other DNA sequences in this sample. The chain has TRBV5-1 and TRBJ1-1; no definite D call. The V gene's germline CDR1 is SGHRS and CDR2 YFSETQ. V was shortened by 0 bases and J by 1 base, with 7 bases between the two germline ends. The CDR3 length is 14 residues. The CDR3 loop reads CASSLDRWNTEAFF. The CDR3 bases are TGCGCCAGCAGCTTGGACAGATGGAACACTGAAGCTTTCTTT. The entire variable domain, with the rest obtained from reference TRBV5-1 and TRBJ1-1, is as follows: KAGVTQTPRYLIKTRGQQVTLSCSPISGHRSVSWYQQTPGQGLQFLFEYFSETQRNKGNFPGRFSGRQFSNSRSEMNVSTLELGDSALYLCASSLDRWNTEAFFGQGTRLTVV.

The CDR3 sequence: CASRSAASGGRPDTQYF. In nucleotides, the CDR3 is TGTGCCAGCAGATCAGCGGCGTCGGGCGGGAGACCAGATACGCAGTATTTT. The gene calls are TRBV13 and TRBJ2-3, with 7 bases lining up with TRBD2. Germline lookup yields CDR1 PRHDT and CDR2 FYEKMQ (reference sequence). V dropped 6 bases and J dropped 4; count of bases not matched to a gene: 16. This CDR3 has 17 residues.

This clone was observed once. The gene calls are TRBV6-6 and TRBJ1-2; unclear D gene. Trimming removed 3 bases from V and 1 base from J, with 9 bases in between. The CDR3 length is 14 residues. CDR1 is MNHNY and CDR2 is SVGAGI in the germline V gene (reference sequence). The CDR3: CASSYRADNYGYTF. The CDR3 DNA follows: TGTGCCAGCAGTTATCGCGCAGATAACTATGGCTACACCTTC.

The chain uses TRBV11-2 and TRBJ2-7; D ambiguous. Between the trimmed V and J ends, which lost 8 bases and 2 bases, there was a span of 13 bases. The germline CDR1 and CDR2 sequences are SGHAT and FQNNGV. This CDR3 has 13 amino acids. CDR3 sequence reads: CASGVSPTYEQYF. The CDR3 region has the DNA TGTGCCAGCGGTGTTTCGCCGACCTACGAGCAGTACTTC.

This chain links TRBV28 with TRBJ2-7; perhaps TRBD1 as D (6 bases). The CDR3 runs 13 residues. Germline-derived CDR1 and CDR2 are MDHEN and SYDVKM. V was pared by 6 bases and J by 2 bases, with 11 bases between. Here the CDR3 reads CASSWDKTYEQYF. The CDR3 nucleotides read TGTGCCAGCAGCTGGGACAAGACCTACGAGCAGTACTTC.

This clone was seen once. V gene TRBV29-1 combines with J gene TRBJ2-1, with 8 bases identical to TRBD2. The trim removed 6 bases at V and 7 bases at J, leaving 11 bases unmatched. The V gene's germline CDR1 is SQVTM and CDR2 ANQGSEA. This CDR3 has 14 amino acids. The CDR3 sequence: CSVAGGSVLNEQFF. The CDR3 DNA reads TGCAGCGTCGCGGGAGGCTCGGTTTTGAATGAGCAGTTCTTC.

CDR3 nucleotides: TGTGCCAGTAGTTTCACAGGGTCTGGGGCCAACGTCCTGACTTTC. Encoded protein: CASSFTGSGANVLTF. The chain links TRBV19 to TRBJ2-6; the D gene is possibly TRBD1 (6 bases). CDR3 length: 15 residues. CDR1 is LNHDA, CDR2 SQIVND, per germline (reference sequence). Trimming shortened V by 5 bases and J by 1 base, and 9 bases separated the two germline ends.

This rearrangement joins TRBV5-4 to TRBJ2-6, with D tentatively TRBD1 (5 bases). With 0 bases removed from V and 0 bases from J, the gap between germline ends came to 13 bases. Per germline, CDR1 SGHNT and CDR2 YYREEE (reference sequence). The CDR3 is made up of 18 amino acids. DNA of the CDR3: TGTGCCAGCAGCTTGGGTTCCCTGACAGTCTCTGGGGCCAACGTCCTGACTTTC. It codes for CASSLGSLTVSGANVLTF.

The CDR3 loop is CASTLWAGGNTGELFF. The CDR3 coding sequence is TGTGCCAGCACCCTTTGGGCGGGTGGGAACACCGGGGAGCTGTTTTTT. The chain has TRBV2 and TRBJ2-2; maybe TRBD2 (5 bases). This CDR3 comprises 16 residues. Germline assignment: CDR1 SNHLY and CDR2 FYNNEI. The germline V and J ends were trimmed by 7 bases and 1 base, with 16 bases remaining between them.

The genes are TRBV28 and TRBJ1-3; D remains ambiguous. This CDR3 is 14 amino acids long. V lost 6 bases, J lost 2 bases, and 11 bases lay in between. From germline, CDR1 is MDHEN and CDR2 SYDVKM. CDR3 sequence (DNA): TGTGCCAGCAGCATAAATAGGGCTGGAAACACCATATATTTT. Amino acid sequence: CASSINRAGNTIYF. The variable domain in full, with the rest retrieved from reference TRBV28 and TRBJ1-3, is DVKVTQSSRYLVKRTGEKVFLECVQDMDHENMFWYRQDPGLGLRLIYFSYDVKMKEKGDIPEGYSVSREKKERFSLILESASTNQTSMYLCASSINRAGNTIYFGEGSWLTVV.

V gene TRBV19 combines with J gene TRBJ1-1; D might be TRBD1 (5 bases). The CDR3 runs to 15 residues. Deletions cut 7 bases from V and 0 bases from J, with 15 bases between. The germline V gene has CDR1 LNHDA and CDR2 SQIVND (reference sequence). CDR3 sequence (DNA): TGTGCCAGTACACCCGGGGCAGGCCTGAACACTGAAGCTTTCTTT. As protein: CASTPGAGLNTEAFF.

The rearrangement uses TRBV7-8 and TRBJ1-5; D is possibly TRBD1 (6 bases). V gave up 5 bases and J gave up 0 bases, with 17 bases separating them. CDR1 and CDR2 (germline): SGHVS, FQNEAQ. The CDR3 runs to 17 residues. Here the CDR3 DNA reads TGTGCCAGCAGCAGGGGGGCGGCAGATTTTAGCAATCAGCCCCAGCATTTT. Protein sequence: CASSRGAADFSNQPQHF.

The CDR3 sequence: CASRGTSGTNEQYF. Written as DNA, the CDR3 is TGTGCCAGCAGGGGGACTAGCGGGACGAACGAGCAGTACTTC. J is TRBJ2-7 and V is TRBV6-4, with 13 bases fitting TRBD2. Germline V gene sequence: CDR1 MRHNA, CDR2 SNTAGT. There are 14 residues in the CDR3. J lost 5 bases, V lost 6 bases, and 4 bases had no gene match.

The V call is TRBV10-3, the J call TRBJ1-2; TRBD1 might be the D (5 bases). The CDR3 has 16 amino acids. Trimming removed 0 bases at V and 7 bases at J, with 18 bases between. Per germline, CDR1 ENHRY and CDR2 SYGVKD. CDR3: CAISESMRGVGGGYTF. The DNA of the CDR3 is TGTGCCATCAGTGAGTCGATGAGGGGTGTAGGTGGTGGCTACACCTTC.

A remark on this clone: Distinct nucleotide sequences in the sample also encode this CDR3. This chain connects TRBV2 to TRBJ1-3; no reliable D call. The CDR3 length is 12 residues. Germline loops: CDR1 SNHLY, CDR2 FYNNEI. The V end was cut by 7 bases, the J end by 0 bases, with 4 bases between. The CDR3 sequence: CASTFSGNTIYF. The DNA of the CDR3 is TGTGCCAGCACCTTCTCTGGAAACACCATATATTTT.

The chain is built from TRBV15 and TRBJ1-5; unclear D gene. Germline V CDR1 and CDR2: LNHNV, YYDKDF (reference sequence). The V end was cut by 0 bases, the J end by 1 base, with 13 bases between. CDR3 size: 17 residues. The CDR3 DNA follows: TGTGCCACCAGCAGAGACCGAGGAGGGAGCAGCAATCAGCCCCAGCATTTT. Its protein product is CATSRDRGGSSNQPQHF.

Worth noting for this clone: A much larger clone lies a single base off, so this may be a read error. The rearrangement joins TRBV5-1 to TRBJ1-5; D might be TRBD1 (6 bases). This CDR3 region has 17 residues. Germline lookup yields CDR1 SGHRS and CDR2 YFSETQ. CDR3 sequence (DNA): TGCGCCAGCGGCTTGGGGGGGATGGACAGTGGCAAACAGCCCCAGCATTTT. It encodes CASGLGGMDSGKQPQHF.

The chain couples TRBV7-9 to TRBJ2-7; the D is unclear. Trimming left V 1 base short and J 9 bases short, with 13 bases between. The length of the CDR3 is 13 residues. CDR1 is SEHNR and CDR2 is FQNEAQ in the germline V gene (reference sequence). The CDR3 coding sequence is TGTGCCAGCAGCTTAGATGACACCGGCGGGCAGTACTTC. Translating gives CASSLDDTGGQYF.

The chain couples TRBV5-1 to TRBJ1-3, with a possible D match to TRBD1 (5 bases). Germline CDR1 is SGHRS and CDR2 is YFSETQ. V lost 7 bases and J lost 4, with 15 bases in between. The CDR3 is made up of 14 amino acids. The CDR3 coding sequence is TGCGCCAGCGGAAGGGGTCATGAGGGAAACACCATATATTTT. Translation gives CASGRGHEGNTIYF.

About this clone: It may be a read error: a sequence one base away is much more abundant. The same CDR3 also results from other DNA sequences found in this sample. Written as DNA, the CDR3 is TGTGCCAGCAGCCAGGGGATGAACACTGAAGCTTTCTTT. Translating it yields CASSQGMNTEAFF. The V gene is TRBV14, the J gene TRBJ1-1, with D hard to call. The germline V and J ends were trimmed by 3 bases and 0 bases, with 5 bases remaining between them. The CDR3 is made up of 13 amino acids. CDR1 SGHDN and CDR2 FVKESK come from the germline V gene.

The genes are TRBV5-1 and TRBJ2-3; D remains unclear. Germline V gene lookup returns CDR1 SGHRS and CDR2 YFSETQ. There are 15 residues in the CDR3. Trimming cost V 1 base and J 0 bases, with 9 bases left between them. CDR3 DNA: TGCGCCAGCAGCTTGTTGGCCAGAAGCACAGATACGCAGTATTTT. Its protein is CASSLLARSTDTQYF.

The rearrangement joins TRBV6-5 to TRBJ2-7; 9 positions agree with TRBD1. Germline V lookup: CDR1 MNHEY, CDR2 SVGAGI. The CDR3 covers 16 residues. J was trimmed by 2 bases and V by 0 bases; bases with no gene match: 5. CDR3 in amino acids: CASSYSMDRGAYEQYF. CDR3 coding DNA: TGTGCCAGCAGTTACTCGATGGACAGGGGTGCCTACGAGCAGTACTTC.